This is a list of T cell receptor beta chains from one sample in a study of control samples from healthy donors and cancer patients. Clones were read by immunoSEQ multiplex PCR, and TCRdb kept only the in-frame ones, dropping some. The profile shows 95,000 to 130,000 clones, 88% of them singletons. Sequencing used blood. All receptors come from a woman between 70 and 85 years old in good health. The CDR3 runs from the conserved cysteine through the conserved F or W. A D gene is named only where the DNA matches it firmly. Clone sizes are given selectively: once, few, many, or a class where the clone is expanded.

TRBJ2-5,-,14,TRBV19,TRBD2,TGTGCCAGTAGTGGGACTAGCGGGGGGGAGACCCAGTACTTC,CASSGTSGGETQYF
TRBJ2-7,-,14,TRBV19,TRBD1,TGTGCCAGTACCAGGACAGGGGCAAACTACGAGCAGTACTTC,CASTRTGANYEQYF
TRBJ2-7,-,16,TRBV15,TRBD1,TGTGCCACCAGCAGAACCACGGCTCAGGGGGCCAACGAGCAGTACTTC,CATSRTTAQGANEQYF
TRBJ1-4,few,15,TRBV5-1,TRBD1,TGCGCCAGCAGCTTGAGGGGGACAGTTAATGAAAAACTGTTTTTT,CASSLRGTVNEKLFF
TRBJ2-7,-,15,TRBV5-4,TRBD2,TGTGCCAGCAGCTTGGGGGCGGGGGGGTCCTATGAGCAGTACTTC,CASSLGAGGSYEQYF
TRBJ1-5,-,14,TRBV9,-,TGTGCCAGCAGCGGTGACAGGATCTATCAGCCCCAGCATTTT,CASSGDRIYQPQHF
TRBJ2-1,-,16,TRBV4-2,TRBD1,TGTGCCAGCAGCCAAGTGGGGACAGTCTCCTACAATGAGCAGTTCTTC,CASSQVGTVSYNEQFF
TRBJ1-6,-,14,TRBV5-5,-,TGTGCCAGCAGCTTGTGGACGACGGATTCACCCCTCCACTTT,CASSLWTTDSPLHF
TRBJ1-2,-,17,TRBV28,-,TGTGCCAGCAGTCCCCCCGGAAAGGGCCAACGGGGCTATGGCTACACCTTC,CASSPPGKGQRGYGYTF
TRBJ2-7,-,13,TRBV6-5,-,TGTGCCAGCAGTTACTCTGCCGGCTACGAGCAGTACTTC,CASSYSAGYEQYF
TRBJ2-5,-,15,TRBV7-3,TRBD2,TGTGCCAGCAGCTTAGTAGCGGGGGGGCAAGAGACCCAGTACTTC,CASSLVAGGQETQYF
TRBJ2-7,once,15,TRBV6-5,TRBD1,TGTGCCAGCAGCCAAACCGTGACAGGGCCCTACGAGCAGTACTTC,CASSQTVTGPYEQYF
TRBJ2-5,-,14,TRBV10-3,-,TGTGCCATCAGTGACGGGGACACACAAGAGACCCAGTACTTC,CAISDGDTQETQYF
TRBJ1-2,-,13,TRBV6-6,-,TGTGCCAGCAGTGAGGACAGTAACTATGGCTACACCTTC,CASSEDSNYGYTF
TRBJ1-2,-,14,TRBV5-6,-,TGTGCCAGCAGCTTGGACCCCCCGTACTATGGCTACACCTTC,CASSLDPPYYGYTF
TRBJ1-1,-,15,TRBV29-1,TRBD1,TGCAGCGTCACGGCCTTCGGGACAGGGAACACTGAAGCTTTCTTT,CSVTAFGTGNTEAFF
TRBJ1-5,-,17,TRBV15,-,TGTGCCACCAGCAGGGGGTTAAGGGGCGGGAGCAATCAGCCCCAGCATTTT,CATSRGLRGGSNQPQHF
TRBJ2-7,-,16,TRBV7-2,-,TGTGCCAGCAGCTCCACCGGCGGGGGCATATCCTACGAGCAGTACTTC,CASSSTGGGISYEQYF
TRBJ2-3,-,14,TRBV4-1,TRBD1,TGCGCCAGCAGCCACTTACAGGGGGCTAGGGGGCAGTATTTT,CASSHLQGARGQYF
TRBJ2-4,-,13,TRBV5-1,-,TGCGCCAGCAGCCAGACACGGCAGGGCATTCAGTACTTC,CASSQTRQGIQYF
TRBJ2-4,-,15,TRBV5-4,-,TGTGCCAGCAGCTTGGGACCGCAGGCCAAAAACATTCAGTACTTC,CASSLGPQAKNIQYF
TRBJ1-2,-,13,TRBV7-3,-,TGTGCCAGCAGCCGGGGGCAGGGGACTGGCTACACCTTC,CASSRGQGTGYTF
TRBJ1-2,-,15,TRBV18,-,TGTGCCAGCTCACCGCTGGGGCAATCCCCTAGCGGCTACACCTTC,CASSPLGQSPSGYTF
TRBJ2-1,-,13,TRBV2,-,TGTGCCAGCAGTGCCGGCGGGGAGGCTGAGCAGTTCTTC,CASSAGGEAEQFF
TRBJ1-5,few,13,TRBV7-2,-,TGTGCCAGCAGCTTAGACGGCAATCAGCCCCAGCATTTT,CASSLDGNQPQHF
TRBJ2-2,-,14,TRBV13,TRBD1,TGTGCCAGCAGCTATACAGGGGGCACCGGGGAGCTGTTTTTT,CASSYTGGTGELFF
TRBJ1-3,-,16,TRBV5-1,TRBD1,TGCGCCAGCAGCCCCGGGACAGGGCTTGTCGGAAACACCATATATTTT,CASSPGTGLVGNTIYF
TRBJ2-7,-,15,TRBV5-1,TRBD2,TGCGCCAGCAGCTCACAACCTAGCGGGGGTGACGAGCAGTACTTC,CASSSQPSGGDEQYF
TRBJ1-5,-,15,TRBV4-3,-,TGCGCCAGCAGCCCCGCCGTAGGAGGGCACCAGCCCCAGCATTTT,CASSPAVGGHQPQHF
TRBJ1-5,-,13,TRBV12-3/TRBV12-4,-,TGTGCCAGCAGTTTGGGCGGAACTCAGCCCCAGCATTTT,CASSLGGTQPQHF
TRBJ2-5,-,15,TRBV3-1/TRBV3-2,TRBD2,TGTGCCAGCAGCCCTCCGGGACTAGGTTCGGAGACCCAGTACTTC,CASSPPGLGSETQYF
TRBJ2-5,-,14,TRBV7-9,-,TGTGCCAGCAGCACGCACAGGGACGTGGGGACCCAGTACTTC,CASSTHRDVGTQYF
TRBJ1-4,-,15,TRBV15,TRBD1,TGTGCCACCAGCAGGCTGGGACAGGGAACTGAAAAACTGTTTTTT,CATSRLGQGTEKLFF
TRBJ2-7,-,11,TRBV29-1,-,TGCAGCGTCCTCTACAGGGCCGAGCAGTACTTC,CSVLYRAEQYF
TRBJ1-1,-,15,TRBV11-2,-,TGTGCCAGCAGCTTAGAAATGGCTATGAACACTGAAGCTTTCTTT,CASSLEMAMNTEAFF
TRBJ1-6,-,14,TRBV28,TRBD1,TGTGCCAGCAGTTTGTTAGGGGGCGATTCACCCCTCCACTTT,CASSLLGGDSPLHF
TRBJ1-5,few,16,TRBV5-6,TRBD1,TGTGCCAGCAGCTCAGGACAGGGTCGAAGCAATCAGCCCCAGCATTTT,CASSSGQGRSNQPQHF
TRBJ2-3,-,13,TRBV10-3,-,TGTGCCCTTAAAGGGGCCGAGTTAGATACGCAGTATTTT,CALKGAELDTQYF
TRBJ1-2,-,14,TRBV4-3,-,TGCGCCAGCAGCCAAGTCCTCGGGCCCTATGGCTACACCTTC,CASSQVLGPYGYTF
TRBJ2-1,-,15,TRBV24-1,-,TGTGCCACCAGTGACCTGACAGCTAACGGGAATGAGCAGTTCTTC,CATSDLTANGNEQFF
TRBJ1-6,-,14,TRBV16,-,TGTGCCAGCAGCCAATCGGGGGGTCGGTCACCCCTCCACTTT,CASSQSGGRSPLHF
TRBJ2-7,few,12,TRBV2,-,TGTGCCAGCAGCGCCGGGACACCTTCGCAGTACTTC,CASSAGTPSQYF
TRBJ2-2,-,16,TRBV5-6,-,TGTGCCAGCAGCACCGGACCACGTATGAACACCGGGGAGCTGTTTTTT,CASSTGPRMNTGELFF
TRBJ2-7,-,18,TRBV30,-,TGTGCCTGGAGTGCCCATAAGACCCCGGGACTCCAGTCCTACGAGCAGTACTTC,CAWSAHKTPGLQSYEQYF
TRBJ2-5,once,15,TRBV19,-,TGTGCCAGTAGTGGGGGGCAGGGGCGCGAAGAGACCCAGTACTTC,CASSGGQGREETQYF
TRBJ1-4,-,14,TRBV7-9,-,TGTGCCAGCAGCTTGGGAGTCGATAATGAAAAACTGTTTTTT,CASSLGVDNEKLFF
TRBJ1-4,-,18,TRBV7-9,-,TGTGCCAGCAGCTTGGGGTCAGACGCCTTCGCAACTAATGAAAAACTGTTTTTT,CASSLGSDAFATNEKLFF
TRBJ2-7,-,16,TRBV28,-,TGTGCCAGCAGGGGGGGGCAGGCCCTTAGGTTCTACGAGCAGTACTTC,CASRGGQALRFYEQYF
TRBJ2-7,once,13,TRBV24-1,-,TGTGCCTCCGCGGACGGGACCTCCTACGAGCAGTACTTC,CASADGTSYEQYF
TRBJ2-3,-,14,TRBV7-3,-,TGTGCCAGCAGCTTAAGGGCTAGTCAGGATACGCAGTATTTT,CASSLRASQDTQYF
TRBJ1-5,-,12,TRBV6-5,-,TGTGCCAGCAGGGACGTCGGCGGAAACCAGCATTTT,CASRDVGGNQHF
TRBJ2-7,-,13,TRBV7-2,-,TGTGCCAGCAGCTTAATTACCGTTTACGAGCAGTACTTC,CASSLITVYEQYF